This T cell receptor (beta chain) appears in the sequencing data of a study of control samples from healthy donors and cancer patients. This clone was seen a few times. Germline values: CDR1 SNHLY, CDR2 FYNNEI. Trimming cost V 0 bases and J 0 bases, with 11 bases left between them. The length of the CDR3 is 16 residues. Produced via immunoSEQ multiplex PCR; TCRdb's table is partial and in-frame only. This table holds 130,000 or so clones, approximately 90% found once. Sequencing used blood. This clonotype was sampled from a man between 45 and 60 years old in good health. The rearrangement joins TRBV2 to TRBJ1-2; D unclear. This CDR3 reads CASSEAPGVANYGYTF. The CDR3 DNA is TGTGCCAGCAGTGAAGCGCCGGGAGTAGCTAACTATGGCTACACCTTC.